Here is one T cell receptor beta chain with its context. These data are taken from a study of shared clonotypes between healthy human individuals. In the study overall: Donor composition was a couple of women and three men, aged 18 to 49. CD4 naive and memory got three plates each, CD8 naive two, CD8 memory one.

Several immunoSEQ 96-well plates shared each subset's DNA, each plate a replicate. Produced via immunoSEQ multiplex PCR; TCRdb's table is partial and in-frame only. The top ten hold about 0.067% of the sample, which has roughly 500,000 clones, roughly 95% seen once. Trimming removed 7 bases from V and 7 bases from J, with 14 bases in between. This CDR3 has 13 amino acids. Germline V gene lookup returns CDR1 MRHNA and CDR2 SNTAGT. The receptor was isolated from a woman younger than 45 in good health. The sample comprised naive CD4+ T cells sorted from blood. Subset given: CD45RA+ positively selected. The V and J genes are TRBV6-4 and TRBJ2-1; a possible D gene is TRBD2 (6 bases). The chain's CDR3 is CASIRGGGNEQFF. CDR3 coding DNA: TGTGCCAGCATCCGCGGAGGAGGGAATGAGCAGTTCTTC.